The present entry profiles one TCR beta chain with its context. What it recognizes is unknown. The study ran its PCR with 60 Vbeta and 13 Jbeta primers. Repertoires were generated with immunoSEQ multiplex PCR, while TCRdb's copy carries only in-frame clones and drops some. The data show 100,000 or so clones, roughly four fifths seen once. Between the trimmed V and J ends, which lost 7 bases and 11 bases, there was a span of 23 bases. Germline CDR1 is SQVTM and CDR2 is ANQGSEA. This CDR3 spans 13 amino acids. This sample was included in a study of cytomegalovirus exposure and HLA in healthy donors. Findings of the study overall: Reports described diagnosis of cytomegalovirus status by the classifier as highly specific and sensitive.

The genes are TRBV29-1 and TRBJ2-5, with D possibly matching TRBD2 (6 bases). The source is a woman aged 40 to 50 in good health and CMV-seropositive. The sequencing input was PBMCs. The CDR3 DNA follows: TGCAGCGGTGCCTTTGTGGGGACGGGGGAGCAGTACTTC. This translates into CSGAFVGTGEQYF. The full variable domain, completed using reference TRBV29-1 and TRBJ2-5, is SAVISQKPSRDICQRGTSLTIQCQVDSQVTMMFWYRQQPGQSLTLIATANQGSEATYESGFVIDKFPISRPNLTFSTLTVSNMSPEDSSIYLCSGAFVGTGEQYFGPGTRLLVL.